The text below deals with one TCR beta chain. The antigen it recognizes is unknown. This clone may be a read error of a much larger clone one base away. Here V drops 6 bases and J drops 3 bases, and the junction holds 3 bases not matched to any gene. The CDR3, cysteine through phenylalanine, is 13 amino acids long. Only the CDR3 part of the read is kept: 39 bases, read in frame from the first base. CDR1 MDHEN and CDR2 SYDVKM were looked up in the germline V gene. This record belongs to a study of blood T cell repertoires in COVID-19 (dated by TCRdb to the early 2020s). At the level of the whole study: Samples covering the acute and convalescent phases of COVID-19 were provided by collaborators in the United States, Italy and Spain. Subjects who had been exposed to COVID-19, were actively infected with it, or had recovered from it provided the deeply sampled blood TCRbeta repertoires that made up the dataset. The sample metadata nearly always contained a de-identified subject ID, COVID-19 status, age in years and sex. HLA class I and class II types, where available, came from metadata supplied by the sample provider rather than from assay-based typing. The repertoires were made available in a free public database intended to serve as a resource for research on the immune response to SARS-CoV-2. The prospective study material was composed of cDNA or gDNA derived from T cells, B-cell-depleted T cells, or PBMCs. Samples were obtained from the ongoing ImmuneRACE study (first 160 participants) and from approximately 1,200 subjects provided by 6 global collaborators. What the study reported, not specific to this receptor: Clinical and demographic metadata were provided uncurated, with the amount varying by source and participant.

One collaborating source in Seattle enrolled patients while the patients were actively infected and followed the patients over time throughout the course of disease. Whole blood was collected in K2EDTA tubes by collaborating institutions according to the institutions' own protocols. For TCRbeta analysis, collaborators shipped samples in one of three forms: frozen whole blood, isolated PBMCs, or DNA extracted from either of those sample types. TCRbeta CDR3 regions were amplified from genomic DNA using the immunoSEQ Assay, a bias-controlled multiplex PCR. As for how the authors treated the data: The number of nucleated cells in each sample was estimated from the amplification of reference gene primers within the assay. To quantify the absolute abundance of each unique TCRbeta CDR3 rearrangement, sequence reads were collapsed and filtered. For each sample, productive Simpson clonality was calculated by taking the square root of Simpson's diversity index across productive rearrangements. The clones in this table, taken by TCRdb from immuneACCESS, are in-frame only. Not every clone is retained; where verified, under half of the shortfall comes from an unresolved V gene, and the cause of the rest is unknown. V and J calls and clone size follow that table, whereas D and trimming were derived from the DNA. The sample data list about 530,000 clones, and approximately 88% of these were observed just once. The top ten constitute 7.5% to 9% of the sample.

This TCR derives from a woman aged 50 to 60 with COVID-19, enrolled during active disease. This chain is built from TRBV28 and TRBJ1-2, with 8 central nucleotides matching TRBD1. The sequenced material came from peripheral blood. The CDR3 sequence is CASSLDRDYGYTF. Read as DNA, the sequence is TGTGCCAGCAGCCTGGACAGGGACTATGGCTACACCTTC.